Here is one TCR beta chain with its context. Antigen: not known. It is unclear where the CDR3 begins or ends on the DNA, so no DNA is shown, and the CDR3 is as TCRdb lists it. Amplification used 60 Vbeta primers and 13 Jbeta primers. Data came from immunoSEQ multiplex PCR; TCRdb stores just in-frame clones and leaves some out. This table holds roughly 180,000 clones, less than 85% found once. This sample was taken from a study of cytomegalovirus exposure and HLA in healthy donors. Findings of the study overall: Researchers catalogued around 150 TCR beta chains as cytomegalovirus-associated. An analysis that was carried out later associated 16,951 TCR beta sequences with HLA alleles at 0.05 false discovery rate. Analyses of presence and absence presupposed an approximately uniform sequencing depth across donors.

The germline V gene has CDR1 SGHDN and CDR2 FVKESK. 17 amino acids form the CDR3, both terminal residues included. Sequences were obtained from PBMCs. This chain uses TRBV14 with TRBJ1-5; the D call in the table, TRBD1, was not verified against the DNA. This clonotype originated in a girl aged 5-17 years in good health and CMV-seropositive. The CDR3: CASSQDPLWQGVQPQHF.